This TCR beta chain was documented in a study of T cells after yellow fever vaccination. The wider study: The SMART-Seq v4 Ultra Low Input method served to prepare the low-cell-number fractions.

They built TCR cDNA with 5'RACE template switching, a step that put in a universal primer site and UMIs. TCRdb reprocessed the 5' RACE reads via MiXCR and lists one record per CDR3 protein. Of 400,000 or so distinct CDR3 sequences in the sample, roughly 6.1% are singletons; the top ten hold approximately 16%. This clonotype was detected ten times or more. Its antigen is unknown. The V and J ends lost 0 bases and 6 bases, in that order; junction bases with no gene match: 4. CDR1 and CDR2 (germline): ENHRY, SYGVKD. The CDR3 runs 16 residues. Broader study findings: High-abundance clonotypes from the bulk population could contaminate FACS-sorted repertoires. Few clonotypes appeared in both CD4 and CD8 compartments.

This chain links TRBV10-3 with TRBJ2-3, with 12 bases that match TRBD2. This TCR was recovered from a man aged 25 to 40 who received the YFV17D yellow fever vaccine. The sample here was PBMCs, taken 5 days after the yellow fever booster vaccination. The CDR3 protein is CAISESTSGSYDTQYF. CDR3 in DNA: TGTGCCATCAGTGAGTCGACTAGCGGGAGTTACGATACGCAGTATTTT.